This T cell receptor (beta chain) was identified during a study of blood T cell repertoires in COVID-19. CDR3 length: 15 residues. Germline V gene lookup returns CDR1 LGHNA and CDR2 YSLEER. V trimming: 0 bases; J trimming: 7 bases; junction bases outside the gene matches: 8. Profiled with immunoSEQ multiplex PCR; TCRdb holds only in-frame clones, not every one. Seen here are 120,000 to 150,000 clones, approximately 87% observed once, and the top ten hold approximately 40%. The sequence was collected from a man aged 50 to 59 who had recovered from COVID-19. Sequenced input: peripheral blood. The chain is built from TRBV4-3 and TRBJ1-2, with TRBD1 matching 7 bases. The chain's CDR3 is CASSQDFPDRAGYTF. CDR3 nucleotide sequence: TGCGCCAGCAGCCAAGATTTCCCCGACAGGGCTGGCTACACCTTC.